Listed below are T cell receptor beta chains from one sample, sequenced in a study of Ad26.COV2.S vaccination and SARS-CoV-2 variants. Profiled with immunoSEQ multiplex PCR; TCRdb holds only in-frame clones, not every one. The sample records 240,000 or so clones, more than 75% being singletons. The input for sequencing was peripheral blood, taken in a trial of Ad26.COV2.S vaccine versus placebo. The receptor source for this set is a person aged 18-65 years who received the Ad26.COV2.S COVID-19 vaccine or a placebo. CDR3s include the opening cysteine and the closing phenylalanine or tryptophan. The D gene is left open where the match is weak. The listing skips clone size in some rows; elsewhere it reads once, few, many or a size class.

>TRBJ2-2|14|once|TRBD1|TRBV4-3
TGCGCCAGTAGCGCATACAGGGGCACCGGGGAGCTGTTTTTT
CASSAYRGTGELFF
>TRBJ1-4|15|.|.|TRBV7-2
TGTGCCAGCAGCACCCCAAGGGGATATGGTGAAAAACTGTTTTTT
CASSTPRGYGEKLFF
>TRBJ2-1|15|.|TRBD2|TRBV6-5
TGTGCCAGCAGTATAGCGGGGGGCACCTACAATGAGCAGTTCTTC
CASSIAGGTYNEQFF
>TRBJ1-6|15|.|.|TRBV19
TGTGCCAGTAGTATAACGGGGCAGGCACATTCACCCCTCCACTTT
CASSITGQAHSPLHF
>TRBJ1-2|13|.|.|TRBV7-2
TGTGCCAGCAGCTTAGATCCAGTTTTTGGCTACACCTTC
CASSLDPVFGYTF
>TRBJ2-2|16|once|TRBD2|TRBV2
TGTGCCAGCGATTTGACTAGCGGGAGTCTGGTGGGGGAGCTGTTTTTT
CASDLTSGSLVGELFF
>TRBJ1-5|14|.|.|TRBV21-1
TGTGCCAGCATTTACGGGGGCGGCAATCAGCCCCAGCATTTT
CASIYGGGNQPQHF
>TRBJ2-7|16|.|TRBD1|TRBV5-1
TGCGCCAGCAGCCCCCAAGGGACAGGGGGCTTCTACGAGCAGTACTTC
CASSPQGTGGFYEQYF
>TRBJ2-1|13|.|.|TRBV28
TGTGCCAGCAGTTTACCCGCGGACAATGAGCAGTTCTTC
CASSLPADNEQFF
>TRBJ2-3|16|.|TRBD2|TRBV3-1/TRBV3-2
TGTGCCAGCAGCCCCCGGACTAGCGGAGGAACAGATACGCAGTATTTT
CASSPRTSGGTDTQYF
>TRBJ2-5|14|.|.|TRBV7-9
TGTGCCAGCAGCTTAGTAGGGGCGAGTGAGACCCAGTACTTC
CASSLVGASETQYF
>TRBJ1-5|18|.|.|TRBV18
TGTGCCAGCTCACCATGGTCCTCGGGGGAAGCGGGCAATCAGCCCCAGCATTTT
CASSPWSSGEAGNQPQHF
>TRBJ2-7|15|.|.|TRBV6-5
TGTGCCAGCAGTAGAATAGCTCGGAGCTCCTACGAGCAGTACTTC
CASSRIARSSYEQYF
>TRBJ2-6|17|.|.|TRBV28
TGTGCCAGCAGTTTACCCTACGGCACCTCTGGGGCCAACGTCCTGACTTTC
CASSLPYGTSGANVLTF
>TRBJ2-7|14|once|.|TRBV10-3
TGTGCCATCAGTGAGGGACTGACCTCCTACGAGCAGTACTTC
CAISEGLTSYEQYF
>TRBJ2-1|14|.|TRBD2|TRBV9
TGTGCCAGCAGCCCCCGGACTAGCGCCAATGAGCAGTTCTTC
CASSPRTSANEQFF
>TRBJ1-2|12|.|.|TRBV3-1/TRBV3-2
TGTGCCAGCAGCCAAGGGGTCTATGGCTACACCTTC
CASSQGVYGYTF
>TRBJ2-7|12|few|.|TRBV28
TGTGCCAGCCTGGCTGACTCTGGTGGGCAGTACTTC
CASLADSGGQYF
>TRBJ1-1|15|few|TRBD1|TRBV4-3
TGCGCCAGCAGCCAGGGACAACCGGGACAGGGGAAAGCTTTCTTT
CASSQGQPGQGKAFF
>TRBJ1-5|15|.|.|TRBV5-1
TGCGCCAGCAGCTTGGGGGGGGCCAGCAATCAGCCCCAGCATTTT
CASSLGGASNQPQHF
>TRBJ1-5|13|.|.|TRBV19
TGTGCCAGTAGTACCCTGGAGGTCTGGGTCCAGCATTTT
CASSTLEVWVQHF
>TRBJ1-1|15|.|.|TRBV19
TGTGCCAGTAGTATGAACAGAAACTCGAACACTGAAGCTTTCTTT
CASSMNRNSNTEAFF
>TRBJ2-7|13|.|.|TRBV29-1
TGCAGCGTTGGTCCCGCCGGGGGCTACGAGCAGTACTTC
CSVGPAGGYEQYF
>TRBJ1-6|14|.|.|TRBV25-1
TGTGCCAGCAGGGGGAGGGCGGAATCTTCACCCCTCCACTTT
CASRGRAESSPLHF
>TRBJ1-4|15|.|.|TRBV30
TGTGCCTGGAGAGGTATTGGGGGAACTAATGAAAAACTGTTTTTT
CAWRGIGGTNEKLFF
>TRBJ2-7|13|.|.|TRBV10-3
TGTGCCATCAGGGGGCAGGTTACCTACGAGCAGTACTTC
CAIRGQVTYEQYF
>TRBJ2-7|11|.|.|TRBV7-2
TGTGCCAGCAGCAGGTCAAGTGAGCAGTACTTC
CASSRSSEQYF
>TRBJ1-1|14|.|TRBD1|TRBV7-2
TGTGCCAGCAGCTTAGCCCATCAGGGGGCGCAAGCTTTCTTT
CASSLAHQGAQAFF
>TRBJ1-3|16|.|.|TRBV6-2/TRBV6-3
TGTGCCAGCAGTTCCCCAAGCCTGTTCTCTGGAAACACCATATATTTT
CASSSPSLFSGNTIYF
>TRBJ1-2|16|.|.|TRBV28
TGTGCCAGCAGTTTAGAGGGCAGGGGACGAGGCTATGGCTACACCTTC
CASSLEGRGRGYGYTF
>TRBJ2-3|14|.|TRBD1|TRBV5-5
TGTGCCAGCAGCCCCGGGACAGGGGTGCCTACGCAGTATTTT
CASSPGTGVPTQYF
>TRBJ2-6|16|once|.|TRBV4-3
TGCGCCAGCAGCCACACTTCCAGGTCTGGGGCCAACGTCCTGACTTTC
CASSHTSRSGANVLTF
>TRBJ1-1|15|.|TRBD1|TRBV6-6
TGTGCCAGCAGTTACAGGACAGGGGGCATTTTTGAAGCTTTCTTT
CASSYRTGGIFEAFF
>TRBJ2-1|20|.|TRBD2|TRBV4-1
TGCGCCAGCAGCCAAGAGCCGGGGACTAGCGGGGGACGATCCTACAATGAGCAGTTCTTC
CASSQEPGTSGGRSYNEQFF
>TRBJ2-1|14|.|.|TRBV20-1
TGCAGTGCTAGTGTCGAGGGGGCCTACAATGAGCAGTTCTTC
CSASVEGAYNEQFF
>TRBJ1-5|14|once|TRBD1|TRBV6-2/TRBV6-3
TGTGCCAGCAGTGCCCAGGGGGACAATCAGCCCCAGCATTTT
CASSAQGDNQPQHF
>TRBJ2-7|17|.|TRBD1|TRBV28
TGTGCCAGCAGTTTGCGAGGACAGGGACAAGGAAGGTACGAGCAGTACTTC
CASSLRGQGQGRYEQYF
>TRBJ1-3|13|.|TRBD1|TRBV7-9
TGTGCCAGCGGACAGGGCAACGGAAACACCATATATTTT
CASGQGNGNTIYF
>TRBJ2-7|15|.|TRBD2|TRBV5-4
TGTGCCAGCAGCTCCGGGACTAGCGGGAGAGGCGAGCAGTACTTC
CASSSGTSGRGEQYF
>TRBJ1-4|15|.|TRBD1|TRBV3-1/TRBV3-2
TGTGCCAGCAGCTTACGAGGGGGCCGGGATGAAAAACTGTTTTTT
CASSLRGGRDEKLFF
>TRBJ2-7|13|.|.|TRBV27
TGTGCCAGCAGTTTAGGAGCCGGGTACGAGCAGTACTTC
CASSLGAGYEQYF
>TRBJ1-6|18|.|TRBD1|TRBV11-2
TGTGCCAGCAGCTTAAAGACGGGGACAGTCTTCTATAATTCACCCCTCCACTTT
CASSLKTGTVFYNSPLHF
>TRBJ2-2|16|.|.|TRBV4-2
TGTGCCAGCAGCCAAGCCGGGGGCGGGGACACCGGGGAGCTGTTTTTT
CASSQAGGGDTGELFF
>TRBJ1-5|13|.|.|TRBV15
TGTGCCACCAGCAGAGAGTGGGGACAGCCCCAGCATTTT
CATSREWGQPQHF
>TRBJ1-3|15|.|.|TRBV11-2
TGTGCCAGCAGCTTAGGGTCTGGGTACGGAAACACCATATATTTT
CASSLGSGYGNTIYF
>TRBJ1-4|13|.|.|TRBV10-3
TGTGCCATCCCCGGGACGACTAATGAAAAACTGTTTTTT
CAIPGTTNEKLFF
>TRBJ2-7|14|.|TRBD1|TRBV9
TGTGCCAGCAGCCCCAGTACAGGGGACTACGAGCAGTACTTC
CASSPSTGDYEQYF